This TCR beta chain was observed in a study of OX40 agonist ivuxolimab in advanced cancers. Study-wide points: At 0.1 to 3.0 mg/kg, clonal expansion of CD4+ and CD8+ blood T cells had occurred by week 6.

Of note for this clone: As yet, its antigen is unknown.

Deletions cut 4 bases from V and 0 bases from J, with 9 bases between. The V gene's germline CDR1 is SQVTM and CDR2 ANQGSEA. The CDR3 has 14 amino acids. Sequenced by immunoSEQ multiplex PCR; TCRdb stores in-frame clones only, minus some. The table shows around 63,000 clones, with 82% occurring only once. The starting material was CD4+ or CD8+ T cells sorted from blood, obtained in a trial of the OX40 agonist ivuxolimab. The receptor comes from an adult with an advanced solid tumor such as melanoma, head and neck, liver or kidney cancer. The rearrangement joins TRBV29-1 to TRBJ2-2; D is uncertain. The CDR3 reads CSVVPVTNTGELFF. CDR3 sequence (DNA): TGCAGCGTTGTTCCGGTGACGAACACCGGGGAGCTGTTTTTT.